This T cell receptor beta chain was documented in a study of T cell responses to AZD1222 COVID-19 vaccine. Turning to this clone: Its antigen is as yet unknown.

Sequencing used immunoSEQ multiplex PCR; TCRdb keeps in-frame clones, though not all of them. The profile covers about 200,000 clones, with about 92% appearing a single time and roughly 4% taken by the ten largest. Findings and caveats of the study: Clonal diversity was possibly underestimated, and white British individuals and females predominated among donors.

This CDR3 contains 13 residues. CDR1 is MNHEY, CDR2 SMNVEV, per germline (reference sequence). V was clipped by 2 bases and J by 3 bases, with 5 bases between them. The rearrangement joins TRBV27 to TRBJ1-3, with D possibly being TRBD1 (5 bases). This specimen was peripheral blood, taken 28 days after the second dose of the MenACWY control vaccine. The sequence was obtained from an adult who received the MenACWY meningococcal vaccine as a control. Written as DNA, the CDR3 is TGTGCCAGCAGTTTAGGGGGTGGAAACACCATATATTTT. Protein: CASSLGGGNTIYF.